These 31 T cell receptor beta chains were all obtained from the same sample, sequenced in a study of T cell responses to AZD1222 COVID-19 vaccine. Profiling relied on immunoSEQ multiplex PCR, and the TCRdb table lists in-frame clones only, not all of them. The sample carries about 69,000 clones, roughly 80% recorded once. This sample comprised peripheral blood, obtained 28 days after the second AZD1222 dose. These receptors originate from an adult who received the AZD1222 COVID-19 vaccine.

V and J are TRBV23-1 and TRBJ2-7; possible D gene TRBD1, 6 bases. TRBV23-1 is given ORF status, its function remaining uncertain. V lost 6 bases and J 6 bases, leaving 24 bases between the germline ends. The CDR3 spans 16 residues. In nucleotides, the CDR3 is TGCGCCAGCAGCCTACATCCCGGGACATTCAAGGGCGAGCAGTACTTC. This sequence encodes CASSLHPGTFKGEQYF.

In its sample, this clone was seen a few times. The chain is built from TRBV19 and TRBJ1-5, with TRBD1 identical over 10 bases. The CDR3 has 14 residues. Trimming at V came to 3 bases and at J to 6 bases, leaving 2 bases not matched to a gene. Germline V lookup: CDR1 LNHDA, CDR2 SQIVND (reference sequence). The CDR3 is CASSMRTGGQPQHF. CDR3 nucleotide sequence: TGTGCCAGTAGTATGAGGACAGGGGGTCAGCCCCAGCATTTT.

V and J are TRBV5-6 and TRBJ1-5; 8 bases fit TRBD1. The CDR3 loop spans 15 amino acids. Germline CDR1 SGHDT, CDR2 YYEEEE. V was clipped by 3 bases and J by 4 bases; unmatched bases: 6. As DNA, the CDR3 is TGTGCCAGCAGCTCATTCGACAGGGGTAATCAGCCCCAGCATTTT. This encodes CASSSFDRGNQPQHF.

This clone was counted a single time. The chain joins TRBV18 to TRBJ1-2; a possible D gene is TRBD1 (6 bases). Germline values: CDR1 KGHSH, CDR2 LQKENI. This CDR3 has 14 residues. Trimming shortened V by 2 bases and J by 2 bases, and 9 bases separated the two germline ends. CDR3 sequence (DNA): TGTGCCAGCTCACCAAGCCAGGGGAACTATGGCTACACCTTC. It encodes CASSPSQGNYGYTF.

The V and J genes are TRBV12-3 or TRBV12-4 and TRBJ2-3; D remains unclear. With 2 bases removed from V and 2 bases from J, the gap between germline ends came to 5 bases. The CDR3 consists of 13 residues. The CDR3 nucleotides are TGTGCCAGCAGTTTATGGGCCACAGATACGCAGTATTTT. The encoded protein is CASSLWATDTQYF.

The chain joins TRBV21-1 to TRBJ1-1. TRBV21-1 is a recognized pseudogene. The CDR3 covers 12 residues. The CDR3 nucleotides are TGTGCCAACACTGGGGACAACACTGAAGCTTTCTTT. This encodes CANTGDNTEAFF.

The chain uses TRBV5-5 and TRBJ2-7; D call uncertain. With 1 base removed from V and 5 bases from J, the gap between germline ends came to 16 bases. The germline V gene has CDR1 SGHKS and CDR2 YYEKEE (reference sequence). The CDR3 totals 15 residues. The DNA of the CDR3 is TGTGCCAGCAGCTTGTTCGGGTTCGGTTCCCACGAGCAGTACTTC. It specifies CASSLFGFGSHEQYF.

The chain joins TRBV2 to TRBJ2-3, with D perhaps TRBD2 (5 bases). Trimming left V 8 bases short and J 7 bases short, with 10 bases between. The CDR3 is 11 amino acids. The germline V gene has CDR1 SNHLY and CDR2 FYNNEI. CDR3: CASSKDYTQYF. CDR3 DNA: TGTGCCAGCTCTAAGGACTATACGCAGTATTTT.

The chain combines TRBV24-1 with TRBJ2-1; TRBD2 might be the D (5 bases). Germline V CDR1 and CDR2: KGHDR, SFDVKD. Trimming cost V 1 base and J 5 bases, with 5 bases left between them. The CDR3 consists of 13 residues. The CDR3 here is CATSDFGDNEQFF. For the CDR3, the DNA is TGTGCCACCAGTGATTTCGGGGACAATGAGCAGTTCTTC.

The chain has TRBV19 and TRBJ1-5; tentatively, D is TRBD1 (5 bases). The CDR3 covers 18 residues. The ends were cut back, 5 bases at V and 0 bases at J, with 20 bases in the middle. Per the germline V gene, CDR1 is LNHDA and CDR2 is SQIVND (reference sequence). The CDR3 DNA is TGTGCCAGTAGTGTCCAGGGAGCCCGGGGGAGTAGCAATCAGCCCCAGCATTTT. This encodes CASSVQGARGSSNQPQHF.

The chain combines TRBV10-1 with TRBJ2-7, with D tentatively TRBD1 (5 bases). CDR1 is WNHNN and CDR2 is SYGVQD in the germline V gene (reference sequence). Deletions cut 4 bases from V and 7 bases from J, with 14 bases between. CDR3 size: 13 residues. The CDR3 here is CASSATDLGEQYF. For the CDR3, the DNA is TGCGCCAGCAGTGCGACAGATCTCGGGGAGCAGTACTTC.

The chain is built from TRBV6-1 and TRBJ2-3; tentatively, D is TRBD2 (6 bases). The germline gives CDR1 MNHNS, CDR2 SASEGT. The CDR3 loop spans 15 amino acids. V was clipped by 2 bases and J by 4 bases, with 13 bases between them. This CDR3 is CASSEWDSRADTQYF. The CDR3 DNA sequence: TGTGCCAGCAGTGAATGGGACTCTCGGGCAGATACGCAGTATTTT.

This rearrangement joins TRBV10-3 to TRBJ2-6, with D possibly matching TRBD1 (5 bases). The CDR3 totals 15 residues. CDR1 is ENHRY, CDR2 SYGVKD, per germline. With 6 bases removed from V and 2 bases from J, the gap between germline ends came to 11 bases. DNA of the CDR3: TGTGCCATCAGAGCCAGGGTTACTGGGGCCAACGTCCTGACTTTC. Protein: CAIRARVTGANVLTF.

V gene TRBV6-5 combines with J gene TRBJ2-2, with 7 bases that match TRBD1. The germline gives CDR1 MNHEY, CDR2 SVGAGI. The CDR3 loop spans 14 amino acids. The junction had 9 bases not matched to a gene; V was cut back by 7 bases and J by 7 bases. CDR3 sequence reads: CASTADRAIGELFF. The DNA of the CDR3 is TGTGCCAGCACCGCCGACAGGGCCATCGGGGAGCTGTTTTTT.

This clone was counted once. This chain joins TRBV6-5 and TRBJ1-1; D possibly corresponds to TRBD1 (5 bases). The CDR3 contains 12 residues. CDR1 and CDR2 (germline): MNHEY, SVGAGI. V was pared by 7 bases and J by 4 bases, with 10 bases between. Here the CDR3 reads CASTQGSTEAFF. In DNA form, the CDR3 reads TGTGCCAGCACCCAGGGTAGCACTGAAGCTTTCTTT.

J is TRBJ2-1 and V is TRBV5-1, with 12 nucleotides matching TRBD2. This CDR3 contains 15 residues. J was trimmed by 6 bases and V by 4 bases; bases with no gene match: 5. CDR1 and CDR2 (germline): SGHRS, YFSETQ. The CDR3: CASSLLTSGSNEQFF. Here the CDR3 DNA reads TGCGCCAGCAGCCTCTTGACTAGCGGGAGCAATGAGCAGTTCTTC. The entire variable domain, with the rest obtained from reference TRBV5-1 and TRBJ2-1, is as follows: KAGVTQTPRYLIKTRGQQVTLSCSPISGHRSVSWYQQTPGQGLQFLFEYFSETQRNKGNFPGRFSGRQFSNSRSEMNVSTLELGDSALYLCASSLLTSGSNEQFFGPGTRLTVL.

This clone was counted a few times. V and J are TRBV15 and TRBJ2-1, with a possible D match to TRBD1 (6 bases). V lost 0 bases, J lost 0 bases, and 12 bases lay in between. The germline V gene encodes CDR1 LNHNV and CDR2 YYDKDF (reference sequence). The CDR3 extends over 17 amino acids. CDR3 loop: CATSRERDMGSYNEQFF. The CDR3 DNA reads as TGTGCCACCAGCAGAGAACGGGACATGGGCTCCTACAATGAGCAGTTCTTC.

This clone has only a few counts. The chain uses TRBV6-6 and TRBJ2-5, with 7 nucleotides matching TRBD1. V gave up 5 bases and J gave up 1 base; unmatched junction bases: 7. Germline values: CDR1 MNHNY, CDR2 SVGAGI (reference sequence). The CDR3 totals 15 residues. CDR3 nucleotide sequence: TGTGCCAGCAGTGACCACCGGGACAGCCAAGAGACCCAGTACTTC. It specifies CASSDHRDSQETQYF.

The chain combines TRBV3-1 (or the pseudogene TRBV3-2) with TRBJ2-7; 8 bases align to TRBD1. V dropped 2 bases and J dropped 7; count of bases not matched to a gene: 4. Germline assignment: CDR1 LGHDT and CDR2 YNNKEL (reference sequence). The CDR3 covers 13 residues. The CDR3 DNA reads as TGTGCCAGCAGCCAACAGGGGGCCAGGGAGCAGTACTTC. Encoded protein: CASSQQGAREQYF.

V gene TRBV19 combines with J gene TRBJ1-2; D remains unclear. Trimming removed 9 bases at V and 3 bases at J, with 20 bases between. In germline, CDR1 is LNHDA, CDR2 SQIVND (reference sequence). The CDR3 has 15 amino acids. CDR3 protein: CASRSGSPRDYGYTF. The DNA of the CDR3 is TGTGCCAGCAGAAGTGGATCCCCTCGGGACTATGGCTACACCTTC.

This chain links TRBV7-6 with TRBJ2-3, with TRBD2 identical over 15 bases. The CDR3 contains 14 residues. Germline V gene lookup returns CDR1 SGHVS and CDR2 FNYEAQ. Trimming took 5 bases from V and 11 from J; bases not matched to a gene: 5. CDR3 residues: CASSTGLAGGRQYF. The CDR3 DNA reads as TGTGCCAGCAGCACCGGACTAGCGGGAGGGAGGCAGTATTTT.

V and J are TRBV19 and TRBJ1-1; D is ambiguous. From germline, CDR1 is LNHDA and CDR2 SQIVND (reference sequence). The CDR3 length is 12 residues. Trimming removed 5 bases at V and 7 bases at J, with 11 bases between. CDR3 sequence reads: CASSVQRSEAFF. In DNA form, the CDR3 reads TGTGCCAGTAGTGTCCAGCGGAGTGAAGCTTTCTTT.

This clone showed up just a few times. The V and J genes are TRBV2 and TRBJ1-1; TRBD1 matches 7 bases. V lost 3 bases, J lost 3 bases, and 4 bases stayed unmatched. Germline V gene sequence: CDR1 SNHLY, CDR2 FYNNEI. The CDR3 extends over 14 amino acids. The CDR3: CASSDQGGYTEAFF. The CDR3 DNA is TGTGCCAGCAGTGACCAGGGGGGTTACACTGAAGCTTTCTTT.

The chain employs TRBV12-3 or TRBV12-4 and TRBJ2-7; D unresolved. The V and J ends lost 4 bases and 0 bases respectively, with 7 bases between them. The CDR3 is made up of 13 amino acids. CDR3 sequence: CASSYLPSYEQYF. CDR3 sequence (DNA): TGTGCCAGCAGTTATCTCCCCTCCTACGAGCAGTACTTC.

J is TRBJ2-7 and V is TRBV7-2; D not resolved. V lost 1 base and J 0 bases, leaving 4 bases between the germline ends. CDR1 SGHTA and CDR2 FQGNSA come from the germline V gene. The CDR3 consists of 13 residues. For the CDR3, the DNA is TGTGCCAGCAGCTTAGGCGTCTCCTACGAGCAGTACTTC. Amino acids: CASSLGVSYEQYF.

This chain links TRBV18 with TRBJ1-3; no firm D call. The germline CDR1 and CDR2 sequences are KGHSH and LQKENI. The V and J ends lost 6 bases and 4 bases respectively, with 10 bases between them. CDR3 length: 13 amino acids. CDR3 residues: CASSPPGGNTIYF. In DNA form, the CDR3 reads TGTGCCAGCTCCCCCCCGGGCGGAAACACCATATATTTT.

This sequence joins TRBV10-3 and TRBJ2-3; D assignment may be TRBD1 or TRBD2 (5 bases each). The CDR3 is made up of 15 amino acids. Germline-derived CDR1 and CDR2 are ENHRY and SYGVKD. The V end lost 10 bases, the J end lost 4 bases, and 21 bases lay between the germline ends. CDR3 protein: CATGRDVRSSDTQYF. CDR3 bases: TGTGCCACAGGCCGGGACGTCCGGTCGTCAGATACGCAGTATTTT.

CDR3: CASSPRDRGHSPLHF. Written as DNA, the CDR3 is TGTGCCAGCAGCCCGAGGGACAGGGGACATTCACCCCTCCACTTT. This chain links TRBV11-3 with TRBJ1-6; 10 bases match TRBD1. Unmatched junction bases numbered 6, after V lost 5 bases and J lost 8 bases. The CDR3 sequence is 15 residues long. Germline V gives CDR1 SGHNT, CDR2 YENEEA.

The chain is built from TRBV3-1 (or the pseudogene TRBV3-2) and TRBJ2-3; possible D gene TRBD1, 5 bases. Germline V lookup: CDR1 LGHDT, CDR2 YNNKEL (reference sequence). This CDR3 contains 15 residues. V lost 1 base and J 2 bases, leaving 10 bases between the germline ends. For the CDR3, the DNA is TGTGCCAGCAGCCAAGTGTACAGGCACACAGATACGCAGTATTTT. Protein product: CASSQVYRHTDTQYF.

V and J are TRBV7-3 and TRBJ2-3, with 9 positions matching TRBD2. Germline V lookup: CDR1 SGHTA, CDR2 FQGTGA. This CDR3 comprises 14 residues. The trim removed 6 bases at V and 1 base at J, leaving 2 bases unmatched. The CDR3 sequence is CASSLAGGTDTQYF. CDR3 nucleotides: TGTGCCAGCAGTTTAGCGGGGGGCACAGATACGCAGTATTTT.

This clone was picked up a small number of times. The rearrangement joins TRBV6-2 or TRBV6-3 to TRBJ1-2, with no clear D. CDR3 length equals 15 residues. V shed 4 bases and J shed 0 bases, with 12 bases lying between them. CDR1 is MNHEY, CDR2 SVGEGT, per germline. This CDR3 reads CASSSPIRSNYGYTF. In DNA, the CDR3 is TGTGCCAGCAGTTCACCCATCAGATCTAACTATGGCTACACCTTC.